This TCR beta chain was documented in a study of identical twins. This clonotype has just one count. With 2 bases removed from V and 0 bases from J, the gap between germline ends came to 14 bases. The length of the CDR3 is 16 residues. Per the germline V gene, CDR1 is SGHDN and CDR2 is FVKESK. TCRdb itself ran the 5' RACE reads through MiXCR, one entry per CDR3 protein. Of roughly 720,000 distinct CDR3 sequences listed, 18% are singletons. The same data also went into a second study, on T cells expressing NK-cell markers. That source adds: Beta-chain profiling covered CD3+CD56+NKG2C+, CD3+CD56+NKG2C- and CD3+CD56-NKG2C+ sorted subsets.

The sample consisted of PBMCs. V gene TRBV14 combines with J gene TRBJ2-7; D may be TRBD2 (6 bases). This receptor was identified in a woman between 18 and 29 years old in good health. The CDR3 here is CASSQLAGTVSYEQYF. CDR3 DNA sequence: TGTGCCAGCAGCCAACTAGCCGGGACTGTCTCCTACGAGCAGTACTTC. Full variable domain (rest looked up from reference TRBV14 and TRBJ2-7): EAGVTQFPSHSVIEKGQTVTLRCDPISGHDNLYWYRRVMGKEIKFLLHFVKESKQDESGMPNNRFLAERTGGTYSTLKVQPAELEDSGVYFCASSQLAGTVSYEQYFGPGTRLTVT.